The 3 T cell receptor beta chains below all came from one sample that was sequenced in a study of T cell responses to AZD1222 COVID-19 vaccine. Here immunoSEQ multiplex PCR was the method, and the copy in TCRdb shows in-frame clones only, minus some. The sample consists of about 160,000 clones, roughly nine tenths of them appearing once. The material sequenced was peripheral blood, taken on day 0 of AZD1222 vaccination. Receptors were obtained from an adult in good health.

This clone appeared once. The J gene is TRBJ2-6, the V gene TRBV19, with 7 nucleotides matching TRBD1. The V segment lost 5 bases and the J segment 2 bases; nucleotides outside the gene matches: 6. The CDR3 runs to 16 residues. Germline CDR1 LNHDA, CDR2 SQIVND (reference sequence). The CDR3 bases are TGTGCCAGTAGTCAGAGAGGGGGCACTGGGGCCAACGTCCTGACTTTC. It is translated as CASSQRGGTGANVLTF.

V is TRBV27 and J is TRBJ1-3; D is perhaps TRBD1 (6 bases). V was cut by 5 bases and J by 2 bases, with 19 bases left in between. Looked up from germline, CDR1 is MNHEY and CDR2 is SMNVEV (reference sequence). The length of the CDR3 is 17 residues. The CDR3, as DNA: TGTGCCAGCAGTCCAACCCCCCCCTACAGGGCTGGAAACACCATATATTTT. Residues: CASSPTPPYRAGNTIYF.

The genes are TRBV6-5 and TRBJ1-6; possible D gene TRBD1, 6 bases. V was trimmed by 7 bases and J by 9 bases, leaving 13 bases between them. Germline CDR1 and CDR2: MNHEY and SVGAGI. The CDR3 consists of 13 residues. CDR3 region: CASMHGGGSPLHF. As DNA, the CDR3 is TGTGCCAGCATGCACGGGGGCGGTTCACCCCTCCACTTT.